Listed below are T cell receptor beta chains from one sample, sequenced in a study of shared clonotypes between healthy human individuals. TCRdb keeps only in-frame clones here, not all; method: immunoSEQ multiplex PCR. The sample yields some 500,000 clones, 79% seen once. The source material was PBMCs. These receptor sequences come from a woman between 35 and 50 years old in good health. Some clones in this sample may be carry-over from other donors' samples. Each CDR3 is given with its conserved first and last residue. Each record gives: V gene, CDR3 length, J gene, D gene, clone size, CDR3 protein, CDR3 DNA. D genes are given only for firm matches. Clone size is shown for a subset of rows, as once, few, many or a class of expanded clone.

TRBV2,14,TRBJ2-2,NA,few,CASSADRPTGELFF,TGTGCCAGCAGTGCGGACAGACCCACCGGGGAGCTGTTTTTT
TRBV2,16,TRBJ2-3,TRBD1,NA,CASDVGDRGLADTQYF,TGTGCCAGCGATGTAGGGGACAGGGGGCTGGCAGATACGCAGTATTTT
TRBV7-8,14,TRBJ2-7,TRBD1,NA,CASSRSTGAYEQYF,TGTGCCAGCAGCCGATCGACAGGGGCCTACGAGCAGTACTTC
TRBV29-1,13,TRBJ1-1,NA,few,CSAIISSGTEAFF,TGCAGCGCTATAATCAGTAGTGGGACTGAAGCTTTCTTT
TRBV18,15,TRBJ2-7,TRBD1,NA,CASSQGGQGYYEQYF,TGTGCCAGCTCACAGGGGGGACAGGGTTACTACGAGCAGTACTTC
TRBV25-1,14,TRBJ1-2,NA,few,CASSEFGINYGYTF,TGTGCCAGCAGTGAATTTGGGATAAACTATGGCTACACCTTC
TRBV5-8,11,TRBJ1-1,NA,NA,CASSRRREAFF,TGTGCCAGCAGCCGGCGGAGGGAAGCTTTCTTT
TRBV30,13,TRBJ2-5,TRBD1,NA,CAWSRDRQETQYF,TGTGCCTGGAGCCGGGACAGGCAAGAGACCCAGTACTTC
TRBV7-2,13,TRBJ1-5,NA,many,CASSRDTNQPQHF,TGTGCCAGCAGCCGGGACACAAATCAGCCCCAGCATTTT
TRBV5-6,16,TRBJ2-2,NA,NA,CASTRPRGSYTGELFF,TGTGCCAGCACCCGGCCCCGGGGGTCGTACACCGGGGAGCTGTTTTTT
TRBV7-2,14,TRBJ2-4,NA,NA,CASSSGPERNIQYF,TGTGCCAGCAGCTCAGGCCCTGAAAGAAACATTCAGTACTTC
TRBV7-2,14,TRBJ1-1,NA,NA,CASSLTGRNTEAFF,TGTGCCAGCAGCTTAACAGGCCGGAACACTGAAGCTTTCTTT
TRBV27,17,TRBJ2-5,TRBD2,NA,CASSYKWWLAGQETQYF,TGTGCCAGCAGTTATAAATGGTGGCTAGCGGGCCAAGAGACCCAGTACTTC
TRBV5-1,14,TRBJ2-3,NA,NA,CASSLTVPTDTQYF,TGCGCCAGCAGCTTGACGGTGCCCACAGATACGCAGTATTTT
TRBV9,19,TRBJ2-3,TRBD2,NA,CASSVTGGLAGGGTDTQYF,TGTGCCAGCAGCGTAACTGGGGGACTAGCGGGAGGCGGCACAGATACGCAGTATTTT
TRBV10-3,14,TRBJ2-3,NA,NA,CAISGAASTDTQYF,TGTGCCATCAGTGGTGCAGCAAGCACAGATACGCAGTATTTT
TRBV6-4,13,TRBJ2-2,NA,few,CASASSATGELFF,TGTGCCAGCGCCTCTAGCGCCACCGGGGAGCTGTTTTTT
TRBV7-9,17,TRBJ2-4,NA,NA,CASSWSIPQVAKNIQYF,TGTGCCAGCAGCTGGTCGATTCCACAGGTGGCCAAAAACATTCAGTACTTC
TRBV5-1,15,TRBJ1-3,NA,NA,CASSLSGGSGNTIYF,TGCGCCAGCAGCCTAAGTGGGGGCTCCGGAAACACCATATATTTT
TRBV4-1,15,TRBJ2-7,NA,NA,CASSQVSARSYEQYF,TGCGCCAGCAGCCAAGTTTCAGCGCGCTCCTACGAGCAGTACTTC
TRBV4-2,16,TRBJ2-7,TRBD1,few,CASSQDRGQGAREQYF,TGTGCCAGCAGCCAAGATCGGGGGCAGGGGGCGCGGGAGCAGTACTTC
TRBV6-5,15,TRBJ2-7,TRBD2,few,CASSLGLAGVYEQYF,TGTGCCAGCAGTCTTGGACTAGCGGGAGTATACGAGCAGTACTTC
TRBV7-9,14,TRBJ2-5,NA,NA,CASSLFASKETQYF,TGTGCCAGCAGCTTGTTTGCTTCAAAAGAGACCCAGTACTTC
TRBV27,14,TRBJ2-7,TRBD2,NA,CASSPREGRYEQYF,TGTGCCAGCAGTCCGCGGGAGGGGCGCTACGAGCAGTACTTC
TRBV4-1,17,TRBJ2-5,TRBD1,NA,CASSQVFRTGDEETQYF,TGCGCCAGCAGCCAAGTTTTCCGGACAGGGGACGAAGAGACCCAGTACTTC
TRBV30,14,TRBJ2-5,TRBD2,NA,CAWSVRRELETQYF,TGTGCCTGGAGTGTACGGCGGGAGTTAGAGACCCAGTACTTC
TRBV15,18,TRBJ2-1,NA,NA,CATSRDTGNLRERDEQFF,TGTGCCACCAGCAGAGATACTGGGAACTTGAGGGAGAGAGATGAGCAGTTCTTC
TRBV5-8,14,TRBJ2-1,NA,NA,CASSFWESYNEQFF,TGTGCCAGCAGCTTTTGGGAGTCCTACAATGAGCAGTTCTTC
TRBV7-2,15,TRBJ2-4,NA,few,CASSSGRWDKNIQYF,TGTGCCAGCAGCTCCGGCCGATGGGACAAAAACATTCAGTACTTC
TRBV10-3,14,TRBJ2-1,TRBD2,NA,CAISGLDLTNEQFF,TGTGCCATCAGCGGACTAGACCTAACCAATGAGCAGTTCTTC
TRBV5-1,14,TRBJ2-5,TRBD2,NA,CASRPTSGGQTQYF,TGCGCCAGCAGACCAACTAGCGGGGGGCAGACCCAGTACTTC
TRBV20-1,11,TRBJ1-2,TRBD1,NA,CRQGGDYGYTF,TGCAGACAGGGGGGCGACTATGGCTACACCTTC
TRBV7-8,13,TRBJ1-1,NA,NA,CASSRTPNTEAFF,TGTGCCAGCAGCCGAACACCGAACACTGAAGCTTTCTTT
TRBV30,17,TRBJ2-1,TRBD2,NA,CAWSVFSGRAMASEQFF,TGTGCCTGGAGTGTTTTTAGCGGGAGGGCCATGGCGAGTGAGCAGTTCTTC
TRBV6-1,13,TRBJ1-2,NA,NA,CASNLIGSYGYTF,TGTGCCAGCAACCTAATCGGGAGCTATGGCTACACCTTC
TRBV7-9,13,TRBJ2-3,NA,NA,CASSSQGADTQYF,TGTGCCAGCAGCTCCCAGGGCGCAGATACGCAGTATTTT
TRBV14,17,TRBJ2-1,TRBD2,NA,CASSQDFIAGVDNEQFF,TGTGCCAGCAGCCAAGATTTTATAGCGGGAGTGGACAATGAGCAGTTCTTC
TRBV5-4,13,TRBJ2-5,NA,NA,CASSLGRAETQYF,TGTGCCAGCAGCTTGGGCAGGGCAGAGACCCAGTACTTC
TRBV6-1,14,TRBJ2-7,NA,NA,CASILGTSGHEQYF,TGTGCCAGCATATTGGGGACCTCGGGGCACGAGCAGTACTTC
TRBV6-5,13,TRBJ2-7,TRBD1,NA,CASEGTETYEQYF,TGTGCCAGCGAGGGGACAGAGACCTACGAGCAGTACTTC
TRBV5-1,16,TRBJ1-3,NA,NA,CASSLQGFGAGNTIYF,TGCGCCAGCAGCTTACAGGGATTTGGAGCTGGAAACACCATATATTTT
TRBV30,12,TRBJ2-1,NA,NA,CAWGDVYNEQFF,TGTGCCTGGGGGGATGTCTACAATGAGCAGTTCTTC
TRBV28,11,TRBJ1-2,NA,NA,CASSTIYGYTF,TGTGCCAGCAGTACTATATATGGCTACACCTTC
TRBV10-3,14,TRBJ2-3,NA,NA,CAISGADSTDTQYF,TGTGCCATCAGTGGAGCTGACAGCACAGATACGCAGTATTTT